This T cell receptor (beta chain) was sequenced in a study of response to subunit inactivated influenza vaccine. This clonotype was recorded a few times. Germline assignment: CDR1 MNHNS and CDR2 SASEGT. CDR3 size: 17 residues. The J segment lost 0 bases and the V segment lost 5 bases, leaving 11 bases of the junction unmatched. TCRdb re-called the RT-PCR reads with MiXCR, one entry per CDR3 protein. The repertoire holds about 540,000 distinct CDR3 sequences, with less than 25% as singletons. The same data also went into a second study, on T cells expressing NK-cell markers. That work contributes: Researchers built TCR beta cDNA using 5'RACE template switching with UMIs. The sequencing cohort of eight donors included seven HCMV-seropositive individuals and one seronegative individual. The authors applied an anti-gamma-delta TCR antibody in several experiments, and it restricted sorting to alpha-beta TCR T cells. NKG2C+ dominant clonotype frequencies in roughly six donors were roughly 1.0-7.5% of CD8+ T cells.

This clonotype was sampled from a man over 45 who received an inactivated influenza vaccine. The material sequenced was CD4+ T cells sorted from PBMCs, taken 11 to 12 days after vaccination. The V gene is TRBV6-1, the J gene TRBJ1-1; 8 nucleotides agree with TRBD1. CDR3 residues: CASSQPGTGRMNTEAFF. The CDR3 coding sequence is TGTGCCAGCAGTCAGCCTGGGACAGGTCGAATGAACACTGAAGCTTTCTTT.